This T cell receptor (beta chain) was captured by sequencing in a study of PD-1 blockade in classical Hodgkin lymphoma. The method was immunoSEQ multiplex PCR; TCRdb's version includes in-frame clones alone and lacks a portion of them. The data show about 72,000 clones, with 85% to 95% seen just once and under 9.5% held by the top ten. With V trimmed by 5 bases and J by 7 bases, 11 bases remained unmatched. Germline lookup yields CDR1 SGHVS and CDR2 FNYEAQ. The CDR3 has 16 residues. No patient escaped relapse after autologous stem cell transplantation, and brentuximab vedotin exposure varied. Complete response, partial response or progressive disease was each patient's best response.

The TCR was taken from a human donor with classical Hodgkin lymphoma. The sequences come from peripheral blood mononuclear cells (PBMCs), collected at baseline. The J gene is TRBJ2-1, the V gene TRBV7-6, with 10 bases aligning to TRBD1. CDR3 protein: CASSPPGTGEWNEQFF. DNA of the CDR3: TGTGCCAGCAGCCCCCCTGGGACAGGGGAATGGAATGAGCAGTTCTTC.